This is a list of T cell receptor beta chains from one sample in a study of spatial heterogeneity in lung cancer. TCRdb analysed the 5' RACE reads with MiXCR anew, one entry per CDR3 protein. In the table there are some 11,000 distinct CDR3 sequences, approximately 6.2% of which are singletons. The material was normal lung tissue next to the tumor, obtained at surgery. All receptors come from a male donor with early-stage non-small cell lung cancer. The CDR3 runs from the conserved cysteine through the conserved F or W. The order of the fields is D gene, CDR3 length, V gene, CDR3 protein. D genes are given only for firm matches.

NA,16,TRBV6-6,CASNLRTDSGANVLTF
TRBD1,14,TRBV18,CASTRDRVSYEQYF
NA,17,TRBV5-1,CASSLFQGLLGKNIQYF
TRBD1,13,TRBV20-1,CSARGQGGQPQHF
NA,14,TRBV18,CASFREANNYGYTF
NA,17,TRBV27,CASSQSDSHLTIYGYTF
NA,14,TRBV5-4,CASSSTGDDTEAFF
TRBD1,16,TRBV10-3,CAISKSGTVAKNIQYF
TRBD2,17,TRBV7-2,CASSFMGGRKNTDTQYF
NA,11,TRBV12-3/TRBV12-4,CASRLDYGYTF
NA,15,TRBV5-1,CASSLAPGNNNEQFF
TRBD1,12,TRBV6-6,CASGQAAETQYF
TRBD2,19,TRBV4-2,CASSQAVASGSGNTGELFF
NA,14,TRBV7-8,CASKERPSYNEQFF
NA,14,TRBV5-1,CASSLALASGEQFF
NA,11,TRBV12-3/TRBV12-4,CASTMADEAFF
NA,11,TRBV2,CASQGGNEQFF
TRBD2,15,TRBV20-1,CSASVLAGAYYEQYF
NA,13,TRBV18,CASSLASNSPLHF
TRBD2,17,TRBV7-7,CASSQGLAGAKQETQYF
NA,15,TRBV2,CASREQGVLGNEQFF
NA,13,TRBV24-1,CATSVSGGGELFF
NA,18,TRBV20-1,CSARDLKGPPSSYNEQFF
NA,17,TRBV7-9,CASSLRGRQGGYEKLFF
TRBD1,13,TRBV5-1,CASSRQGAGEQYF
NA,15,TRBV27,CASSSDTPGVTEAFF
NA,16,TRBV20-1,CSASRPGARASGEQYF